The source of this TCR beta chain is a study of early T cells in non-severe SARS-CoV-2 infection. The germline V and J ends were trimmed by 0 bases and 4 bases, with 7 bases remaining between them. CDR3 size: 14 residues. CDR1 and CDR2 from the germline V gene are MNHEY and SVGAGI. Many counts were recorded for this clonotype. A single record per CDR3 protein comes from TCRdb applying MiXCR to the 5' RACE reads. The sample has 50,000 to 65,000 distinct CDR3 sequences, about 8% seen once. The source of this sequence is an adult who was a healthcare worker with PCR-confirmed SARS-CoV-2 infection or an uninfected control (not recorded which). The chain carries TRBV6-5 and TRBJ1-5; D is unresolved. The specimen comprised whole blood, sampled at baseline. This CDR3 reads CASSYSAVNQPQHF. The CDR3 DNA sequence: TGTGCCAGCAGTTACTCGGCAGTTAATCAGCCCCAGCATTTT.